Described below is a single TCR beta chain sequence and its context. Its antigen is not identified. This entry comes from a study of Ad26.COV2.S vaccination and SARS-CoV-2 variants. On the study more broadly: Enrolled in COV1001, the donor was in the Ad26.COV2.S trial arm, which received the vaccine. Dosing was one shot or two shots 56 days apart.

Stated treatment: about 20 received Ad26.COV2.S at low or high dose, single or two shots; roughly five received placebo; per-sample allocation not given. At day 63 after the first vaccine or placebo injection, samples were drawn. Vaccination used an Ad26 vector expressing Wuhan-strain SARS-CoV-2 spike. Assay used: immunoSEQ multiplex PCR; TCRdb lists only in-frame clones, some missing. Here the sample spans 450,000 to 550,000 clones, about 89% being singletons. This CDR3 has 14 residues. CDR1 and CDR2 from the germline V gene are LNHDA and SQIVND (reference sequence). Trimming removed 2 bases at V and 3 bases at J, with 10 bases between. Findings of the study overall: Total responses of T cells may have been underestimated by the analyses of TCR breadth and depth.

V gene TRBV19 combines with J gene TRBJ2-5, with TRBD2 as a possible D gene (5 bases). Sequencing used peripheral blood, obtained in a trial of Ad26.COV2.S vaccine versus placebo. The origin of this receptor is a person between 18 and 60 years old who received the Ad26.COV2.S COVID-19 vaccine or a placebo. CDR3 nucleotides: TGTGCCAGTAGTATAATCGGACTGAAAGAGACCCAGTACTTC. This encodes CASSIIGLKETQYF.